Each of the 29 T cell receptor beta chains below was sequenced from the same sample in a study of blood T cell repertoires in COVID-19. The method was immunoSEQ multiplex PCR; TCRdb's version includes in-frame clones alone and lacks a portion of them. This table has approximately 58,000 clones, approximately 80% appearing once. Sequencing input: peripheral blood. The receptors shown here come from a woman aged 60-75 years with acute or convalescent COVID-19.

The rearrangement links TRBV7-9 to TRBJ2-5, with D perhaps matching TRBD2 (6 bases). CDR3 length: 13 amino acids. Per the germline V gene, CDR1 is SEHNR and CDR2 is FQNEAQ (reference sequence). The V end was cut by 0 bases, the J end by 7 bases, with 9 bases between. For the CDR3, the DNA is TGTGCCAGCAGCTTAGCGGAGGGGAGGACCCAGTACTTC. Its protein is CASSLAEGRTQYF. Supplemented by reference TRBV7-9 and TRBJ2-5, the full variable domain reads DTGVSQNPRHKITKRGQNVTFRCDPISEHNRLYWYRQTLGQGPEFLTYFQNEAQLEKSRLLSDRFSAERPKGSFSTLEIQRTEQGDSAMYLCASSLAEGRTQYFGPGTRLLVL.

This chain uses TRBV7-6 with TRBJ1-2; D is undetermined. V dropped 3 bases and J dropped 8 bases, with 13 bases sitting between them. The CDR3 is made up of 13 amino acids. Germline V gene sequence: CDR1 SGHVS, CDR2 FNYEAQ. The CDR3 spells CASSLGQVHGYTF. Here the CDR3 DNA reads TGTGCCAGCAGCTTGGGTCAGGTCCACGGCTACACCTTC.

The V call is TRBV3-1 (or the pseudogene TRBV3-2), the J call TRBJ1-6, with a weak D call TRBD1 (5 bases). With 1 base removed from V and 7 bases from J, the gap between germline ends came to 11 bases. The length of the CDR3 is 15 residues. From germline, CDR1 is LGHDT and CDR2 YNNKEL (reference sequence). The CDR3 DNA reads as TGTGCCAGCAGCCAAGGAGATGCAGGGAATTCACCCCTCCACTTT. It is translated as CASSQGDAGNSPLHF.

This chain links TRBV4-1 with TRBJ1-3, with 9 positions matching TRBD1. The CDR3 extends over 15 amino acids. CDR1 and CDR2 (germline): MGHRA, YSYEKL. Trimming took 8 bases from V and 3 from J; bases not matched to a gene: 8. The CDR3 loop reads CASSGTGTYGNTIYF. DNA of the CDR3: TGCGCCAGCTCCGGGACAGGGACTTATGGAAACACCATATATTTT.

This chain uses TRBV6-4 with TRBJ1-1; the match to TRBD1 covers 7 bases. Germline V gives CDR1 MRHNA, CDR2 SNTAGT. The CDR3 is 14 residues long. V lost 3 bases to trimming and J lost 5 bases; unmatched junction nucleotides: 6. The CDR3 bases are TGTGCCAGCAGTGAACAGGGGTGGGGAACTGAAGCTTTCTTT. Its protein is CASSEQGWGTEAFF.

V is TRBV15 and J is TRBJ2-7, with D possibly matching TRBD1 (5 bases). The CDR3 is 15 amino acids. The germline CDR1 and CDR2 sequences are LNHNV and YYDKDF (reference sequence). V lost 3 bases and J 2 bases, leaving 14 bases between the germline ends. Written as DNA, the CDR3 is TGTGCCACCAGCAGGGATAAGGGGTCCCCCTACGAGCAGTACTTC. It translates to CATSRDKGSPYEQYF.

J is TRBJ2-5 and V is TRBV5-6; D may be TRBD2 (6 bases). Deletions cut 0 bases from V and 5 bases from J, with 20 bases between. The length of the CDR3 is 17 residues. Germline V gives CDR1 SGHDT, CDR2 YYEEEE. The CDR3 bases are TGTGCCAGCAGCTTGGGCGGCTCGCGGGGTTCGACGGAGACCCAGTACTTC. It translates to CASSLGGSRGSTETQYF.

The chain couples TRBV7-8 to TRBJ1-2; TRBD1 aligns across 8 bases. Germline loops: CDR1 SGHVS, CDR2 FQNEAQ. The trim removed 3 bases at V and 7 bases at J, leaving 7 bases unmatched. The CDR3 consists of 14 residues. In nucleotides, the CDR3 is TGTGCCAGCAGCTTCGAGGACAGGGCAGGTGGCTACACCTTC. Translated, it gives CASSFEDRAGGYTF.

This clone was picked up one time. The chain recombines TRBV10-3 with TRBJ2-1; TRBD1 is a possible D gene (6 bases). Germline V gene data show CDR1 as ENHRY and CDR2 as SYGVKD. The CDR3 runs 13 residues. V shed 6 bases and J shed 8 bases, with 14 bases lying between them. The CDR3 spells CAISPGQKDEQFF. CDR3 nucleotide sequence: TGTGCCATCAGCCCAGGACAGAAGGATGAGCAGTTCTTC.

The chain has TRBV19 and TRBJ1-2; TRBD1 matches 7 bases. The CDR3 totals 13 residues. In germline, CDR1 is LNHDA, CDR2 SQIVND (reference sequence). Trimming cost V 1 base and J 8 bases; bases outside gene matches: 4. CDR3 sequence: CASSIGQGWGYTF. The CDR3 region has the DNA TGTGCCAGTAGTATAGGACAGGGTTGGGGCTACACCTTC.

V usage is TRBV2 and J usage is TRBJ1-4, with D possibly TRBD1 on 6 matching bases. The V end was cut by 2 bases, the J end by 2 bases, with 9 bases between. The germline CDR1 and CDR2 sequences are SNHLY and FYNNEI. The CDR3 is 15 residues long. Written as DNA, the CDR3 is TGTGCCAGCAGTGAAAATGGACAGACTAATGAAAAACTGTTTTTT. Amino acid sequence: CASSENGQTNEKLFF.

V is TRBV27 and J is TRBJ2-6, with D possibly matching TRBD2 (5 bases). The germline V gene has CDR1 MNHEY and CDR2 SMNVEV (reference sequence). Trimming pared 6 bases from V and 2 bases from J, leaving 11 bases between. CDR3 size: 15 residues. The CDR3 protein is CASSTTRAGANVLTF. CDR3 coding DNA: TGTGCCAGCAGCACCACTAGGGCTGGGGCCAACGTCCTGACTTTC.

The rearrangement links TRBV9 to TRBJ1-1, with 11 bases aligning to TRBD1. J gave up 4 bases and V 3 bases, and 2 bases lay outside the gene matches. Per the germline V gene, CDR1 is SGDLS and CDR2 is YYNGEE. This CDR3 comprises 14 residues. The CDR3 loop reads CASSGGTGGTEAFF. CDR3 sequence (DNA): TGTGCCAGCAGCGGCGGGACAGGGGGCACTGAAGCTTTCTTT.

The V call is TRBV27, the J call TRBJ2-1; TRBD2 matches 10 bases. The germline V gene encodes CDR1 MNHEY and CDR2 SMNVEV (reference sequence). The CDR3 spans 15 residues. The V segment lost 0 bases and the J segment 4 bases; nucleotides outside the gene matches: 0. The CDR3 DNA reads TGTGCCAGCAGTTTATCAGCGGGGGGGTACAATGAGCAGTTCTTC. Amino acid sequence: CASSLSAGGYNEQFF.

V is TRBV9 and J is TRBJ2-4; weak D call: TRBD2 (5 bases). This CDR3 is built from 13 residues. Germline CDR1 is SGDLS and CDR2 is YYNGEE. With 3 bases removed from V and 9 bases from J, the gap between germline ends came to 13 bases. The CDR3 region has the DNA TGTGCCAGCAGCGGGACTTGGAGTGGCATTCAGTACTTC. Amino acid sequence: CASSGTWSGIQYF.

The chain recombines TRBV5-4 with TRBJ2-7; unclear D gene. V was trimmed by 6 bases and J by 2 bases, leaving 12 bases between them. The germline V gene has CDR1 SGHNT and CDR2 YYREEE (reference sequence). There are 13 residues in the CDR3. CDR3 loop: CASMSLVPYEQYF. CDR3 in DNA: TGTGCCAGCATGAGCCTAGTACCCTACGAGCAGTACTTC.

J is TRBJ1-4 and V is TRBV7-2; D perhaps matches TRBD1 (6 bases). Germline CDR1 is SGHTA and CDR2 is FQGNSA. This CDR3 region has 13 residues. The ends were cut back, 3 bases at V and 8 bases at J, with 10 bases in the middle. CDR3 protein: CASSFSQGEKLFF. The DNA for the CDR3 is TGTGCCAGCAGCTTTTCTCAGGGGGAAAAACTGTTTTTT.

CDR3 DNA sequence: TGTGCCAGCAGTCATGGGGGCCGCCGGTTCGGGCAGTACTTC. Protein: CASSHGGRRFGQYF. The chain couples TRBV25-1 to TRBJ2-7, with D perhaps TRBD1 (6 bases). CDR1 is MGHDK, CDR2 SYGVNS, per germline. Trimming took off 5 bases at V and 9 bases at J, with 20 bases between the two ends. The length of the CDR3 is 14 residues.

This clone was seen more than once but under ten times. The chain combines TRBV6-5 with TRBJ2-7; D is perhaps TRBD1 (5 bases). Trimming left V 0 bases short and J 1 base short, with 10 bases between. Germline CDR1 MNHEY, CDR2 SVGAGI. This CDR3 spans 15 amino acids. The CDR3: CASSYSGSGSYEQYF. In DNA, the CDR3 is TGTGCCAGCAGTTACTCCGGGTCAGGGTCCTACGAGCAGTACTTC.

This clone was found a few times. V and J are TRBV24-1 and TRBJ1-1; 7 bases align to TRBD1. Germline V gene lookup returns CDR1 KGHDR and CDR2 SFDVKD. The junction had 3 bases not matched to a gene; V was cut back by 0 bases and J by 9 bases. CDR3 length: 13 amino acids. The CDR3 DNA reads as TGTGCCACCAGTGATTTGGAGGACAGGAAAGCTTTCTTT. This gives the protein CATSDLEDRKAFF.

This clone was observed at least ten times. The chain employs TRBV19 and TRBJ1-2; 7 nucleotides match TRBD1. The V gene end was trimmed by 6 bases and the J gene end by 4 bases; junction bases not matched to a gene: 5. This CDR3 spans 13 amino acids. CDR1 is LNHDA and CDR2 is SQIVND in the germline V gene (reference sequence). The CDR3 region has the DNA TGTGCCAGTAGCAAGGGACAGACCTATGGCTACACCTTC. It specifies CASSKGQTYGYTF.

The chain joins TRBV18 to TRBJ2-3; TRBD2 matches 8 bases. This CDR3 has 17 amino acids. Germline V gene sequence: CDR1 KGHSH, CDR2 LQKENI. J lost 2 bases, V lost 2 bases, and 9 bases had no gene match. Here the CDR3 reads CASSPIASGGNTDTQYF. In nucleotides, the CDR3 is TGTGCCAGCTCACCAATAGCCAGCGGGGGAAACACAGATACGCAGTATTTT.

The chain joins TRBV19 to TRBJ2-3, with 7 nucleotides matching TRBD2. Germline V gives CDR1 LNHDA, CDR2 SQIVND (reference sequence). V lost 9 bases to trimming and J lost 3 bases; unmatched junction nucleotides: 12. This CDR3 contains 15 residues. CDR3 in DNA: TGTGCCAGCGGCGCCCCGCGGGGGAGGACAGATACGCAGTATTTT. This translates into CASGAPRGRTDTQYF. Full variable domain (remainder filled in from reference TRBV19 and TRBJ2-3): DGGITQSPKYLFRKEGQNVTLSCEQNLNHDAMYWYRQDPGQGLRLIYYSQIVNDFQKGDIAEGYSVSREKKESFPLTVTSAQKNPTAFYLCASGAPRGRTDTQYFGPGTRLTVL.

This chain uses TRBV19 with TRBJ2-5; TRBD1 is a possible D gene (6 bases). Per germline, CDR1 LNHDA and CDR2 SQIVND (reference sequence). The V gene lost 4 bases and the J gene lost 6 bases, with 15 bases spanning the gap. The CDR3 has 14 amino acids. Here the CDR3 DNA reads TGTGCCAGTAGTACGGGACAACCTGGGAAGACCCAGTACTTC. The encoded protein is CASSTGQPGKTQYF.

In its sample, this clone was seen a few times. This chain joins TRBV3-1 (or the pseudogene TRBV3-2) and TRBJ2-1, with D perhaps matching TRBD2 (5 bases). Germline V lookup: CDR1 LGHDT, CDR2 YNNKEL (reference sequence). Between the trimmed V and J ends, which lost 4 bases and 12 bases, there was a span of 16 bases. The CDR3 is 13 residues long. DNA for the CDR3: TGTGCCAGCAGCCGCGGGCGTGCCGAGAGGCAGTTCTTC. Translation gives CASSRGRAERQFF.

DNA of the CDR3: TGTGCCAGCAGCTTGCCTAGCGCCCAAGAGACCCAGTACTTC. It encodes CASSLPSAQETQYF. The chain uses TRBV5-4 and TRBJ2-5, with D perhaps matching TRBD2 (6 bases). This CDR3 spans 14 amino acids. V gave up 1 base and J gave up 1 base, with 8 bases separating them. Germline values: CDR1 SGHNT, CDR2 YYREEE (reference sequence).

The rearrangement uses TRBV19 and TRBJ1-2; tentatively, D is TRBD1 (6 bases). V was pared by 6 bases and J by 4 bases, with 12 bases between. The CDR3 loop spans 13 amino acids. In germline, CDR1 is LNHDA, CDR2 SQIVND (reference sequence). The CDR3 region is CASRTGWSYGYTF. DNA for the CDR3: TGTGCCAGTAGAACAGGGTGGAGCTATGGCTACACCTTC.

The V and J genes are TRBV5-4 and TRBJ2-3; weak D call: TRBD1 (6 bases). Deletions cut 2 bases from V and 2 bases from J, with 12 bases between. CDR3 size: 15 residues. Per germline, CDR1 SGHNT and CDR2 YYREEE (reference sequence). The CDR3 loop reads CASSLWGHLTDTQYF. CDR3 nucleotides: TGTGCCAGCAGCTTATGGGGACATCTCACAGATACGCAGTATTTT.

The chain is built from TRBV21-1 and TRBJ2-2; the table's D call, TRBD2, has no DNA check behind it. TRBV21-1 counts as a pseudogene. The CDR3 runs to 18 residues. The CDR3 coding sequence is TGTGCCAGCAGCAAAGAACGGGGGGGGCAAGCGAACACCGGGGAGCTGTTTTTT. This codes for CASSKERGGQANTGELFF.